This T cell receptor (beta chain) was identified during a study of blood T cell repertoires in COVID-19. Per germline, CDR1 SGHKS and CDR2 YYEKEE (reference sequence). After removal of 3 bases from V and 3 bases from J, the junction contained 1 base not matched to a gene. CDR3 length equals 13 residues. The data were produced by immunoSEQ multiplex PCR, yet TCRdb's version contains in-frame clones alone and is incomplete. The sample lists more than 85,000 clones; about 70% were seen once. The sequenced sample was peripheral blood. The clonotype originates from a woman aged 60 to 75 with acute or convalescent COVID-19. The chain links TRBV5-5 to TRBJ1-1, with 8 nucleotides matching TRBD1. The CDR3, as DNA: TGTGCCAGCAGCTCGACAGGGGACACTGAAGCTTTCTTT. Encoded protein: CASSSTGDTEAFF.